These T cell receptor beta chains were read from a single sample in a study of identical twins. One entry per CDR3 protein, called by TCRdb with MiXCR from the 5' RACE reads. This table holds under 1 million distinct CDR3 sequences, roughly 12% found once. The same data also contributed to another study, on yellow fever vaccine responses in identical twins.

Sequenced input: PBMCs. The receptors were gathered from a woman younger than 35 in good health. Both conserved end residues are part of each CDR3. Each record gives: clone size, V gene, J gene, CDR3 length, D gene, CDR3 DNA, CDR3 protein. A D gene is named only where the DNA matches it firmly. Clone size is not always given. Where it is, it says once, few, many or a class for expanded clones.

abundance: NA; v_gene: TRBV7-2; j_gene: TRBJ2-1; len: 16; d_gene: NA; CDR3nt: TGTGCCAGCAGCTTAATTCTGGGACCGAACTACAATGAGCAGTTCTTC; CDR3aa: CASSLILGPNYNEQFF
abundance: many; v_gene: TRBV29-1; j_gene: TRBJ2-1; len: 13; d_gene: NA; CDR3nt: TGCAGCGTTGATGGCGGGAATTACAATGAGCAGTTCTTC; CDR3aa: CSVDGGNYNEQFF
abundance: few; v_gene: TRBV11-2; j_gene: TRBJ2-4; len: 18; d_gene: TRBD1; CDR3nt: TGTGCCAGCAGCTTAAGGTCTCCGACAGGGGACGGCAAAAACATTCAGTACTTC; CDR3aa: CASSLRSPTGDGKNIQYF
abundance: many; v_gene: TRBV20-1; j_gene: TRBJ2-1; len: 16; d_gene: NA; CDR3nt: TGCAGTGCTAGAGATGGGGTGTCCCACCTCTACAATGAGCAGTTCTTC; CDR3aa: CSARDGVSHLYNEQFF
abundance: many; v_gene: TRBV2; j_gene: TRBJ2-1; len: 16; d_gene: TRBD1; CDR3nt: TGTGCCAGCAGTGGAAACAGGGGGAAAGGCTACAATGAGCAGTTCTTC; CDR3aa: CASSGNRGKGYNEQFF
abundance: few; v_gene: TRBV28; j_gene: TRBJ2-7; len: 14; d_gene: NA; CDR3nt: TGTGCCAGCAGCTCCCTGGACATCTCTTACGAGCAGTACTTC; CDR3aa: CASSSLDISYEQYF
abundance: NA; v_gene: TRBV15; j_gene: TRBJ2-2; len: 17; d_gene: TRBD2; CDR3nt: TGTGCCACCAGCAGAGATCGGGGAGCGGGGGGTACCGGGGAGCTGTTTTTT; CDR3aa: CATSRDRGAGGTGELFF
abundance: NA; v_gene: TRBV12-3/TRBV12-4; j_gene: TRBJ1-2; len: 11; d_gene: NA; CDR3nt: TGTGCCAGCAGTGGTGGGACTGGCTACACCTTC; CDR3aa: CASSGGTGYTF
abundance: NA; v_gene: TRBV7-2; j_gene: TRBJ2-5; len: 15; d_gene: NA; CDR3nt: TGTGCCAGCAGCTTAGCCCAGGGGCCGGGCAGGACCCAGTACTTC; CDR3aa: CASSLAQGPGRTQYF
abundance: NA; v_gene: TRBV5-1; j_gene: TRBJ2-3; len: 16; d_gene: TRBD2; CDR3nt: TGCGCCAGCGCCACAGGCGGGACTAGGAGCACAGATACGCAGTATTTT; CDR3aa: CASATGGTRSTDTQYF
abundance: NA; v_gene: TRBV10-3; j_gene: TRBJ2-1; len: 14; d_gene: NA; CDR3nt: TGTGCCATCAGTGCGGGACAAACCTACAATGAGCAGTTCTTC; CDR3aa: CAISAGQTYNEQFF
abundance: many; v_gene: TRBV2; j_gene: TRBJ1-2; len: 14; d_gene: NA; CDR3nt: TGTGCCAGCAGTGGCGGCAGGGCTAACTATGGCTACACCTTC; CDR3aa: CASSGGRANYGYTF
abundance: many; v_gene: TRBV5-1; j_gene: TRBJ2-2; len: 16; d_gene: TRBD1; CDR3nt: TGCGCCAGCAGCAAGGAGGGACAGGTCAACACCGGGGAGCTGTTTTTT; CDR3aa: CASSKEGQVNTGELFF
abundance: NA; v_gene: TRBV7-6; j_gene: TRBJ2-7; len: 14; d_gene: NA; CDR3nt: TGTGCCAGCAGCTTAGTCCCGGACGGGGACGAGCAGTACTTC; CDR3aa: CASSLVPDGDEQYF
abundance: NA; v_gene: TRBV6-5; j_gene: TRBJ2-3; len: 16; d_gene: TRBD2; CDR3nt: TGTGCCAGCAGTTACGGTGCGGGAGGGCCCACAGATACGCAGTATTTT; CDR3aa: CASSYGAGGPTDTQYF
abundance: NA; v_gene: TRBV5-1; j_gene: TRBJ2-2; len: 13; d_gene: NA; CDR3nt: TGCGCCAGCAGCTTCGACAGTCCCGGGGAGCTGTTTTTT; CDR3aa: CASSFDSPGELFF
abundance: NA; v_gene: TRBV20-1; j_gene: TRBJ2-7; len: 13; d_gene: NA; CDR3nt: TGCAGTGCTAGGATCTTGGCGTCCCACGAGCAGTACTTC; CDR3aa: CSARILASHEQYF
abundance: NA; v_gene: TRBV5-1; j_gene: TRBJ2-3; len: 15; d_gene: NA; CDR3nt: TGCGCCAGCAGCTTGGTAGCACCGGGCACAGATACGCAGTATTTT; CDR3aa: CASSLVAPGTDTQYF
abundance: few; v_gene: TRBV10-3; j_gene: TRBJ2-6; len: 15; d_gene: TRBD1; CDR3nt: TGTGCCATCAGCCAGGGGGCCTCTGGGGCCAACGTCCTGACTTTC; CDR3aa: CAISQGASGANVLTF
abundance: few; v_gene: TRBV4-1; j_gene: TRBJ2-1; len: 13; d_gene: NA; CDR3nt: TGCGCCAGCAGCCAAGATGGGTTAGATGAGCAGTTCTTC; CDR3aa: CASSQDGLDEQFF
abundance: NA; v_gene: TRBV7-2; j_gene: TRBJ2-1; len: 15; d_gene: TRBD2; CDR3nt: TGTGCCAGCAGCTTGTCAGCGGGATTCTACAATGAGCAGTTCTTC; CDR3aa: CASSLSAGFYNEQFF
abundance: many; v_gene: TRBV10-3; j_gene: TRBJ1-2; len: 12; d_gene: NA; CDR3nt: TGTGCCATCAATGGGGGCCCCTATGGCTACACCTTC; CDR3aa: CAINGGPYGYTF
abundance: NA; v_gene: TRBV6-5; j_gene: TRBJ2-2; len: 17; d_gene: TRBD2; CDR3nt: TGTGCCAGCAGTTACGAGGGACTAGGCACTCCATCCGGGGAGCTGTTTTTT; CDR3aa: CASSYEGLGTPSGELFF
abundance: NA; v_gene: TRBV7-8; j_gene: TRBJ2-7; len: 12; d_gene: NA; CDR3nt: TGTGCCAGCAGCATAGTAACCTACGAGCAGTACTTC; CDR3aa: CASSIVTYEQYF
abundance: few; v_gene: TRBV5-1; j_gene: TRBJ2-1; len: 14; d_gene: TRBD2; CDR3nt: TGCGCCAGCAGCACCGGGACTAGCGGACATGAGCAGTTCTTC; CDR3aa: CASSTGTSGHEQFF
abundance: NA; v_gene: TRBV20-1; j_gene: TRBJ1-1; len: 15; d_gene: NA; CDR3nt: TGCAGTGCTAGTTACCCGTCCGGCCGCAACACTGAAGCTTTCTTT; CDR3aa: CSASYPSGRNTEAFF
abundance: NA; v_gene: TRBV20-1; j_gene: TRBJ2-3; len: 15; d_gene: TRBD2; CDR3nt: TGCAGTGCTAAGAGGGGCGGGGGGGTCACAGATACGCAGTATTTT; CDR3aa: CSAKRGGGVTDTQYF
abundance: many; v_gene: TRBV10-3; j_gene: TRBJ1-5; len: 15; d_gene: NA; CDR3nt: TGTGCCATCAGTGGCACAGGGTATGGGGGTCAGCCCCAGCATTTT; CDR3aa: CAISGTGYGGQPQHF
abundance: NA; v_gene: TRBV7-8; j_gene: TRBJ2-1; len: 17; d_gene: TRBD2; CDR3nt: TGTGCCAGCAGCCCCCGTGCGCTAGCGGGGCCTTACAATGAGCAGTTCTTC; CDR3aa: CASSPRALAGPYNEQFF
abundance: few; v_gene: TRBV20-1; j_gene: TRBJ1-1; len: 11; d_gene: TRBD1; CDR3nt: TGCAGTGCCCGGGACAGAACTCTGGCTTTCTTT; CDR3aa: CSARDRTLAFF
abundance: few; v_gene: TRBV24-1; j_gene: TRBJ2-5; len: 13; d_gene: TRBD1; CDR3nt: TGTGCCACCGCGACAGGGGCGGAAGAGACCCAGTACTTC; CDR3aa: CATATGAEETQYF
abundance: few; v_gene: TRBV4-1; j_gene: TRBJ2-7; len: 13; d_gene: NA; CDR3nt: TGCGCCAGCAGCCGCACCACAGGGAATGAGCAGTACTTC; CDR3aa: CASSRTTGNEQYF
abundance: NA; v_gene: TRBV7-3; j_gene: TRBJ2-1; len: 17; d_gene: NA; CDR3nt: TGTGCCAGCAGCCCTAGAGGGGGACTTAGCTCCTACAATGAGCAGTTCTTC; CDR3aa: CASSPRGGLSSYNEQFF
abundance: many; v_gene: TRBV6-6; j_gene: TRBJ1-4; len: 12; d_gene: NA; CDR3nt: TGTGCCAGCAAGAGCCAGAATGAAAAACTGTTTTTT; CDR3aa: CASKSQNEKLFF
abundance: many; v_gene: TRBV12-3/TRBV12-4; j_gene: TRBJ2-3; len: 15; d_gene: TRBD2; CDR3nt: TGTGCCAGCAGTTTAGGGGGGGGTTGGGCAGATACGCAGTATTTT; CDR3aa: CASSLGGGWADTQYF
abundance: NA; v_gene: TRBV12-3/TRBV12-4; j_gene: TRBJ2-5; len: 14; d_gene: TRBD2; CDR3nt: TGTGCCAGCTTGGCCGGACTAGCGGGAGTGACCCAGTACTTC; CDR3aa: CASLAGLAGVTQYF
abundance: NA; v_gene: TRBV4-2; j_gene: TRBJ2-1; len: 16; d_gene: TRBD2; CDR3nt: TGTGCCAGCAGCCAAGTGCTAGCGGGAGGGCCCAATGAGCAGTTCTTC; CDR3aa: CASSQVLAGGPNEQFF
abundance: NA; v_gene: TRBV5-6; j_gene: TRBJ2-3; len: 13; d_gene: NA; CDR3nt: TGTGCCAGCAGCTTGTTTTCTGTCGGTACGCAGTATTTT; CDR3aa: CASSLFSVGTQYF
abundance: few; v_gene: TRBV5-1; j_gene: TRBJ2-3; len: 15; d_gene: NA; CDR3nt: TGCGCCAGCAGCTTGGATGGGGGCAGGGCAGATACGCAGTATTTT; CDR3aa: CASSLDGGRADTQYF
abundance: NA; v_gene: TRBV3-1; j_gene: TRBJ1-3; len: 12; d_gene: NA; CDR3nt: TGTGCCAGCATGGGCGGGGGAAACACCATATATTTT; CDR3aa: CASMGGGNTIYF
abundance: NA; v_gene: TRBV20-1; j_gene: TRBJ2-1; len: 15; d_gene: TRBD2; CDR3nt: TGCAGTGCCAAATTAAGGCGGGGGGGTTACAATGAGCAGTTCTTC; CDR3aa: CSAKLRRGGYNEQFF
abundance: NA; v_gene: TRBV6-6; j_gene: TRBJ1-2; len: 13; d_gene: NA; CDR3nt: TGTGCCAGCAGTTACGGGGGGTGGTTTGGCTACACCTTC; CDR3aa: CASSYGGWFGYTF
abundance: few; v_gene: TRBV28; j_gene: TRBJ2-5; len: 16; d_gene: NA; CDR3nt: TGTGCCAGCAGTTCAAGGAGGCTACTAACCCAAGAGACCCAGTACTTC; CDR3aa: CASSSRRLLTQETQYF
abundance: few; v_gene: TRBV7-2; j_gene: TRBJ1-1; len: 17; d_gene: TRBD1; CDR3nt: TGTGCCAGCAGCAAATTACCCGGACAGGGGTTTATTAGTGAAGCTTTCTTT; CDR3aa: CASSKLPGQGFISEAFF
abundance: few; v_gene: TRBV25-1; j_gene: TRBJ1-6; len: 15; d_gene: NA; CDR3nt: TGTGCCAGCAGTGAGGTCAGCTCCTATAATTCACCCCTCCACTTT; CDR3aa: CASSEVSSYNSPLHF
abundance: few; v_gene: TRBV5-1; j_gene: TRBJ2-1; len: 14; d_gene: TRBD1; CDR3nt: TGCGCCAGCAGCGAAGGGACAGCACGAAACGAGCAGTTCTTC; CDR3aa: CASSEGTARNEQFF
abundance: few; v_gene: TRBV15; j_gene: TRBJ2-1; len: 17; d_gene: TRBD2; CDR3nt: TGTGCCACCAGCAGTGACCTCCCTAGCGGGTATTACAATGAGCAGTTCTTC; CDR3aa: CATSSDLPSGYYNEQFF
abundance: few; v_gene: TRBV6-1; j_gene: TRBJ2-1; len: 14; d_gene: TRBD2; CDR3nt: TGTGCCAGCAGGAAGCGGGGGTTCTACAATGAGCAGTTCTTC; CDR3aa: CASRKRGFYNEQFF
abundance: NA; v_gene: TRBV12-3/TRBV12-4; j_gene: TRBJ1-6; len: 12; d_gene: TRBD1; CDR3nt: TGTGCCAGCAGACAGGGGTTTGCACCCCTCCACTTT; CDR3aa: CASRQGFAPLHF
abundance: NA; v_gene: TRBV5-1; j_gene: TRBJ2-7; len: 14; d_gene: NA; CDR3nt: TGCGCCAGCAGCCCCGACAACCTCTCCTACGAGCAGTGCTTC; CDR3aa: CASSPDNLSYEQCF
abundance: NA; v_gene: TRBV29-1; j_gene: TRBJ2-3; len: 14; d_gene: TRBD1; CDR3nt: TGCAGCGTTGTCGGGACAGAAAGCACAGATACGCAGTATTTT; CDR3aa: CSVVGTESTDTQYF
abundance: few; v_gene: TRBV14; j_gene: TRBJ2-1; len: 14; d_gene: TRBD1; CDR3nt: TGTGCCAGCGGCCGGGACAGGGGGCGCGGTGAGCAGTTCTTC; CDR3aa: CASGRDRGRGEQFF
abundance: NA; v_gene: TRBV24-1; j_gene: TRBJ2-1; len: 16; d_gene: TRBD2; CDR3nt: TGTGCCACCAGTGGCTCTAGCGGACACTCCTACAATGAGCAGTTCTTC; CDR3aa: CATSGSSGHSYNEQFF
abundance: NA; v_gene: TRBV5-4; j_gene: TRBJ2-2; len: 16; d_gene: TRBD2; CDR3nt: TGTGCCAGCAGCCCACCGGGACTAGCGAGCACCGGGGAGCTGTTTTTT; CDR3aa: CASSPPGLASTGELFF
abundance: few; v_gene: TRBV7-3; j_gene: TRBJ2-3; len: 16; d_gene: NA; CDR3nt: TGTGCCAGCAGCTTTATCCCTGGCGGGAGCACAGATACGCAGTATTTT; CDR3aa: CASSFIPGGSTDTQYF
abundance: NA; v_gene: TRBV20-1; j_gene: TRBJ1-1; len: 15; d_gene: NA; CDR3nt: TGCAGTGCTAGAGGTTCGGGAACCAAGAACACTGAAGCTTTCTTT; CDR3aa: CSARGSGTKNTEAFF
abundance: few; v_gene: TRBV2; j_gene: TRBJ2-1; len: 16; d_gene: NA; CDR3nt: TGTGCCAGCAGCTCCCTCAGCGGGCTTTATCCCCATGAGCAGTTCTTC; CDR3aa: CASSSLSGLYPHEQFF